The 21 T cell receptor beta chains below come from one sample, sequenced in a study of regulatory T cells in long-lasting Graves disease. Time point here: newly diagnosed GD, antithyroid drugs for less than 3 months. Scientists built the TCR library using RNA that was extracted from PBMCs. According to the study, TCR beta libraries were built with iRepertoire HTBI primers and CDR3-region Arm-PCR. Each CDR3 protein gets one entry after TCRdb re-called the multiplex PCR reads with MiXCR. The table has a few hundred thousand distinct CDR3 sequences, 16% seen once. These same data were also listed under a study on T cells in Graves' hyperthyroidism and ophthalmopathy.

Sequenced here: peripheral blood mononuclear cells (PBMCs), sampled at new diagnosis, from a patient treated with antithyroid drugs. The receptors here all came from a man aged 40-55 years with Graves disease.

This clonotype has at least ten counts. The rearrangement joins TRBV5-1 to TRBJ1-1; D not certain. Germline lookup yields CDR1 SGHRS and CDR2 YFSETQ. The V gene lost 6 bases and the J gene lost 2 bases, with 11 bases spanning the gap. This CDR3 spans 13 amino acids. CDR3 protein: CASTWGGNTEAFF. The CDR3, as DNA: TGCGCCAGCACTTGGGGAGGTAACACTGAAGCTTTCTTT.

This chain links TRBV5-1 with TRBJ2-7; the match to TRBD2 covers 9 bases. The germline V gene encodes CDR1 SGHRS and CDR2 YFSETQ. The CDR3 is 16 amino acids. V trimming: 1 base; J trimming: 4 bases; junction bases outside the gene matches: 9. The CDR3 sequence: CASSLSFAGGRYEQYF. DNA of the CDR3: TGCGCCAGCAGCTTGAGTTTCGCGGGGGGGCGGTACGAGCAGTACTTC.

This clonotype was seen repeatedly, ten times or more. The chain carries TRBV11-1 and TRBJ1-1, with D hard to call. The CDR3 has 18 amino acids. Trimming pared 2 bases from V and 1 base from J, leaving 20 bases between. Germline CDR1 is SGHAT and CDR2 is FQDESV (reference sequence). The CDR3 DNA reads as TGTGCCAGCAGCTTACCCATTAACTTAAGAGGCCCGAACACTGAAGCTTTCTTT. It specifies CASSLPINLRGPNTEAFF.

This clonotype was seen at least ten times. The chain uses TRBV10-3 and TRBJ2-5; 9 bases are a match to TRBD1. This CDR3 contains 13 residues. Germline loops: CDR1 ENHRY, CDR2 SYGVKD. With 7 bases clipped from V and 5 bases from J, the junction kept 5 bases outside the gene matches. DNA of the CDR3: TGTGCCATCACCCCCGGACAGGGGGAGACCCAGTACTTC. It is translated as CAITPGQGETQYF.

A note on this clonotype: This clone may be a read error of a much larger clone one base away. V gene TRBV10-3 combines with J gene TRBJ2-1; the D gene is possibly TRBD1 (6 bases). Germline loops: CDR1 ENHRY, CDR2 SYGVKD. The CDR3 has 14 residues. The CDR3 is CASSEGGSYNEQFF. Written as DNA, the CDR3 is TGTGCCAGCAGTGAAGGGGGTTCCTACAATGAGCAGTTCTTC.

This clonotype has at least ten counts. The V call is TRBV5-1, the J call TRBJ2-7, with 10 bases fitting TRBD1. Germline-derived CDR1 and CDR2 are SGHRS and YFSETQ. The CDR3 sequence is 15 residues long. With 5 bases clipped from V and 7 bases from J, the junction kept 12 bases outside the gene matches. CDR3 DNA: TGCGCCAGCAGTCCCGGGACAGGGGCTTTCTCGGAGCAGTACTTC. This encodes CASSPGTGAFSEQYF.

The rearrangement links TRBV18 to TRBJ2-1; maybe TRBD2 (7 bases). Germline V CDR1 and CDR2: KGHSH, LQKENI. The V end was cut by 3 bases, the J end by 6 bases, with 12 bases between. The CDR3 is 14 amino acids. This chain's CDR3 is CASSPGGLGNEQFF. The DNA for the CDR3 is TGTGCCAGCTCACCGGGGGGGCTGGGCAATGAGCAGTTCTTC.

A few counts support this clonotype. The rearrangement links TRBV19 to TRBJ2-1; D is uncertain. Trimming left V 10 bases short and J 3 bases short, with 16 bases between. This CDR3 comprises 14 residues. Germline V gene lookup returns CDR1 LNHDA and CDR2 SQIVND (reference sequence). The DNA of the CDR3 is TGTGCCACCAAACGGGCTTTTGACTACAATGAGCAGTTCTTC. Its protein product is CATKRAFDYNEQFF. The full variable domain, rest sourced from reference TRBV19 and TRBJ2-1, is DGGITQSPKYLFRKEGQNVTLSCEQNLNHDAMYWYRQDPGQGLRLIYYSQIVNDFQKGDIAEGYSVSREKKESFPLTVTSAQKNPTAFYLCATKRAFDYNEQFFGPGTRLTVL.

This clonotype was counted ten times or more. This CDR3 is CASSPQGWETQYF. In DNA, the CDR3 is TGTGCCAGCAGCCCACAGGGGTGGGAGACCCAGTACTTC. The chain recombines TRBV11-3 with TRBJ2-5; 7 bases are shared with TRBD1. The CDR3 has 13 amino acids. The germline V gene encodes CDR1 SGHNT and CDR2 YENEEA. V lost 5 bases, J lost 5 bases, and 5 bases stayed unmatched.

In this sample, this clonotype turned up many times. Germline is not matched at one junction end, which may reflect a read error. This chain joins TRBV2 and TRBJ2-1; D gene ambiguous. CDR1 SNHLY and CDR2 FYNNEI come from the germline V gene. This CDR3 comprises 12 residues. In DNA, the CDR3 is TGTGCCAGCAGCGAAGGGTGGAATGAGCAGTTCTTC. Encoded protein: CASSEGWNEQFF. The full variable domain, with the rest looked up from reference TRBV2 and TRBJ2-1, is EPEVTQTPSHQVTQMGQEVILRCVPISNHLYFYWYRQILGQKVEFLVSFYNNEISEKSEIFDDQFSVERPDGSNFTLKIRSTKLEDSAMYFCASSEGWNEQFFGPGTRLTVL.

This clonotype came up many times. The J gene is TRBJ2-5, the V gene TRBV6-5, with 10 bases fitting TRBD2. This CDR3 comprises 16 residues. The ends lost 4 bases at V and 1 base at J; junction bases unmatched: 6. Germline V gene data show CDR1 as MNHEY and CDR2 as SVGAGI. Here the CDR3 DNA reads TGTGCCAGCAGTTTACAACTAGCGGGGAGCCAAGAGACCCAGTACTTC. As protein: CASSLQLAGSQETQYF.

This clonotype was seen more than once but under ten times. The chain recombines TRBV20-1 with TRBJ1-2, with 11 bases matching TRBD1. Germline CDR1 reads DFQATT; CDR2 reads SNEGSKA (reference sequence). The V gene end was trimmed by 5 bases and the J gene end by 1 base; junction bases not matched to a gene: 12. CDR3 length equals 17 residues. CDR3 residues: CSARPHGTGGSNYGYTF. The DNA for the CDR3 is TGCAGTGCTCGACCCCACGGGACAGGGGGTAGTAACTATGGCTACACCTTC.

This clonotype appeared a few times. The chain has TRBV20-1 and TRBJ1-3; a weak D match, TRBD1 (5 bases). Trimming pared 3 bases from V and 4 bases from J, leaving 16 bases between. Germline V gene lookup returns CDR1 DFQATT and CDR2 SNEGSKA (reference sequence). This CDR3 comprises 15 residues. CDR3 loop: CSARGPGGAGNTIYF. As DNA, the CDR3 is TGCAGTGCTAGGGGCCCGGGGGGTGCAGGAAACACCATATATTTT.

The chain has TRBV20-1 and TRBJ2-1; TRBD1 matches at 8 bases. The J call could be wrong; TRBJ2-5 is a better fit for the DNA end. The germline gives CDR1 DFQATT, CDR2 SNEGSKA (reference sequence). The CDR3 extends over 15 amino acids. The CDR3 nucleotides are TGCAGTGCTAGGGGTTCGGACAGGGTCTCAGAGACCCAGTACTTC. The encoded protein is CSARGSDRVSETQYF.

This clonotype was seen only once. The V call is TRBV4-2, the J call TRBJ2-3; D ambiguous. V lost 0 bases and J 1 base, leaving 11 bases between the germline ends. This CDR3 spans 16 amino acids. Germline V lookup: CDR1 LGHNA, CDR2 YNFKEQ. CDR3 region: CASSQERSWGTDTQYF. The CDR3 DNA reads TGTGCCAGCAGCCAAGAAAGGTCTTGGGGCACAGATACGCAGTATTTT.

This clonotype was seen only once. A much larger clone lies one base from this, so it may be a read error. The CDR3 ends on some other residue instead of the conserved phenylalanine or tryptophan, so this is likely a read error. The chain is built from TRBV27 and TRBJ2-2, with unresolved D. Between the trimmed V and J ends, which lost 7 bases and 2 bases, there was a span of 2 bases. Germline CDR1 and CDR2: MNHEY and SMNVEV (reference sequence). The CDR3 has 11 amino acids. The CDR3: CASTNTGELFL. Here the CDR3 DNA reads TGTGCCAGCACTAACACCGGGGAGCTGTTTCTT.

The table lists this clonotype with many counts. V usage is TRBV7-2 and J usage is TRBJ2-7; weak D call: TRBD1 (7 bases). Trimming shortened V by 0 bases and J by 6 bases, and 18 bases separated the two germline ends. CDR1 and CDR2 (germline): SGHTA, FQGNSA. The CDR3 spans 16 residues. The CDR3 here is CASSLAAGTAAVEQYF. CDR3 in DNA: TGTGCCAGCAGCTTAGCCGCGGGGACAGCTGCGGTCGAGCAGTACTTC.

This clonotype showed up many times. This sequence joins TRBV5-6 and TRBJ2-3; D gene unclear. This CDR3 is built from 15 residues. Trimming stripped 2 bases from V and 1 base from J, with 11 bases between. Germline V gene lookup returns CDR1 SGHDT and CDR2 YYEEEE. DNA of the CDR3: TGTGCCAGCAGCTTCGTTACCGGCGGCACAGATACGCAGTATTTT. It encodes CASSFVTGGTDTQYF.

This clonotype came up many times. V gene TRBV5-1 combines with J gene TRBJ2-7; no definite D call. In germline, CDR1 is SGHRS, CDR2 YFSETQ. V shed 0 bases and J shed 3 bases, with 13 bases lying between them. The CDR3 spans 15 residues. Here the CDR3 reads CASSLVAGSYYEQYF. CDR3 DNA: TGCGCCAGCAGCTTGGTAGCAGGTTCCTACTACGAGCAGTACTTC.

This clonotype has just a few counts. This chain uses TRBV7-8 with TRBJ1-3; D is perhaps TRBD1 (5 bases). This CDR3 comprises 16 residues. Trimming shortened V by 5 bases and J by 4 bases, and 18 bases separated the two germline ends. Per the germline V gene, CDR1 is SGHVS and CDR2 is FQNEAQ. The CDR3 coding sequence is TGTGCCAGCAGCCTCGGCAGGGTAGATGCCGGAAACACCATATATTTT. Its translation is CASSLGRVDAGNTIYF.

This clonotype was seen many times. The chain uses TRBV7-2 and TRBJ2-7; a possible D gene is TRBD1 (6 bases). V was cut by 6 bases and J by 2 bases, with 11 bases left in between. This CDR3 is built from 13 residues. Germline CDR1 reads SGHTA; CDR2 reads FQGNSA. The CDR3 DNA follows: TGTGCCAGCAGATCGACAGGTACCTACGAGCAGTACTTC. As protein: CASRSTGTYEQYF.